Below, 7 T cell receptor beta chains from the same sample are listed, as sequenced in a study of vaccination and CD4 T cells after COVID-19. At the Johns Hopkins FTIC core, DNA taken from cultured CD4+ T cells was sequenced by way of the Oncomine TCR Beta short-read assay. TCRdb redid the calling of the PCR reads with MiXCR, one entry per CDR3 protein. This table has about 15,000 distinct CDR3 sequences, 40% to 60% appearing once. The antigens for these receptors are not known. Treatment in this sample: approximately 9-day PBMC culture with coronavirus spike peptide pools or control peptides (ViraFEST assay). Sequencing used CD4+ T cells from blood, cultured in vitro, obtained before SARS-CoV-2 vaccination. The receptors stem from a human donor who had recovered from COVID-19.

The V call is TRBV29-1, the J call TRBJ1-1; D uncertain. The ends were cut back, 7 bases at V and 2 bases at J, with 14 bases in the middle. This CDR3 spans 13 amino acids. The germline V gene encodes CDR1 SQVTM and CDR2 ANQGSEA. The CDR3 sequence is CSAEPRANTEAFF. The CDR3 bases are TGCAGCGCCGAGCCCCGGGCTAACACTGAAGCTTTCTTT.

The chain is built from TRBV19 and TRBJ2-7, with D unclear. This CDR3 spans 14 amino acids. V lost 6 bases, J lost 0 bases, and 12 bases lay in between. Germline CDR1 LNHDA, CDR2 SQIVND (reference sequence). This CDR3 reads CASSPRRSSYEQYF. In DNA, the CDR3 is TGTGCCAGTAGCCCGAGGCGGAGCTCCTACGAGCAGTACTTC.

In its sample, this clonotype was seen a few times. The chain carries TRBV7-9 and TRBJ2-7, with D maybe TRBD1 (6 bases). This CDR3 has 15 amino acids. Per germline, CDR1 SEHNR and CDR2 FQNEAQ (reference sequence). Trimming took off 5 bases at V and 3 bases at J, with 17 bases between the two ends. In DNA, the CDR3 is TGTGCCAGCAGCATGGGAACAGGGCCCCACTACGAGCAGTACTTC. As protein: CASSMGTGPHYEQYF.

The chain links TRBV11-3 to TRBJ2-7, with a possible D match to TRBD1 (7 bases). The germline V gene encodes CDR1 SGHNT and CDR2 YENEEA. Trimming shortened V by 8 bases and J by 4 bases, and 15 bases separated the two germline ends. The CDR3 is 13 residues long. CDR3 in amino acids: CASGSRGVYEQYF. In DNA form, the CDR3 reads TGTGCCAGCGGATCCAGGGGGGTTTACGAGCAGTACTTC. Combining the CDR3 with reference TRBV11-3 and TRBJ2-7 gives the whole variable domain EAGVVQSPRYKIIEKKQPVAFWCNPISGHNTLYWYLQNLGQGPELLIRYENEEAVDDSQLPKDRFSAERLKGVDSTLKIQPAELGDSAVYLCASGSRGVYEQYFGPGTRLTVT.

This clonotype was detected once. V usage is TRBV5-4 and J usage is TRBJ1-1; D not certain. The CDR3 contains 14 residues. Trimming left V 0 bases short and J 2 bases short, with 8 bases between. CDR1 and CDR2 from the germline V gene are SGHNT and YYREEE (reference sequence). The chain's CDR3 is CASSLGSGNTEAFF. Here the CDR3 DNA reads TGTGCCAGCAGCTTGGGGTCGGGCAACACTGAAGCTTTCTTT.

This clonotype was found a few times. This chain joins TRBV21-1 and TRBJ2-5; the table's TRBD2 call for D was not verified on the DNA. TRBV21-1 has pseudogene status. This CDR3 spans 21 amino acids. The DNA for the CDR3 is TGTGCCAGCAGCGAACACTTGGGACTAGCGGGACACTACAAGCTGGAAGAGACCCAGTACTTC. Amino acids: CASSEHLGLAGHYKLEETQYF.

This chain joins TRBV7-9 and TRBJ2-7; TRBD2 aligns across 7 bases. The CDR3 covers 13 residues. The V gene's germline CDR1 is SEHNR and CDR2 FQNEAQ (reference sequence). The V segment lost 5 bases and the J segment 5 bases; nucleotides outside the gene matches: 6. The CDR3 DNA is TGTGCCAGCAGCCGAGGCGGGAGCCACGAGCAGTACTTC. Its protein product is CASSRGGSHEQYF.